This is a list of T cell receptor beta chains from one sample in a study of shared clonotypes between healthy human individuals. Profiling relied on immunoSEQ multiplex PCR, and the TCRdb table lists in-frame clones only, not all of them. The sample yields some 2.4 million clones, approximately 94% seen once. What was sequenced was naive CD4+ T cells from PBMCs. Source of these receptors: a young man in good health. Some clones in this sample may be carry-over from other donors' samples. CDR3s include the opening cysteine and the closing phenylalanine or tryptophan. The order of the fields is J gene, V gene, CDR3 protein.

TRBJ1-4 TRBV7-2 CASSFRDRGEKLFF
TRBJ1-1 TRBV27 CASSPTRVRGGTEAFF
TRBJ1-1 TRBV5-5 CASSLVLRISNTEAFF
TRBJ2-5 TRBV28 CASSPLFQETQYF
TRBJ1-3 TRBV4-1 CASSQGLTYSGNTIYF
TRBJ1-3 TRBV5-6 CASSLRGQKTSGNTIYF
TRBJ2-7 TRBV28 CASSSYQGAYEQYF
TRBJ1-1 TRBV10-3 CAISERDRGRGTEAFF
TRBJ1-2 TRBV9 CASSPARAFYGYTF
TRBJ2-5 TRBV28 CASSAQGRLYGETQYF
TRBJ1-1 TRBV6-5 CASSYRQPNTEAFF
TRBJ1-1 TRBV5-1 CASSLGGRGTGDTEAFF
TRBJ2-7 TRBV4-1 CASSQDFRLNYEQYF
TRBJ2-1 TRBV7-2 CASSLLGDRYNEQFF
TRBJ2-7 TRBV28 CASSLSSKEQYF
TRBJ2-1 TRBV2 CARRAGGNEQFF
TRBJ2-3 TRBV28 CASSRLWGADTQYF
TRBJ2-2 TRBV10-3 CAISEGGGDTGELFF
TRBJ1-1 TRBV18 CASSADRNTEAFF
TRBJ2-1 TRBV7-2 CASSNRLAGVGWNEQFF
TRBJ2-3 TRBV15 CATSSRFYYTQYF
TRBJ2-6 TRBV28 CASSTPSTPQTGGIFGANVLTF
TRBJ1-5 TRBV7-6 CASSLLEGWQFNQPQHF
TRBJ2-2 TRBV7-2 CASSPQGGELFF
TRBJ2-1 TRBV7-3 CASSISSGTYNEQFF
TRBJ2-3 TRBV2 CASKGSTDTQYF
TRBJ2-1 TRBV10-3 CAIFSYGGDYYNEQFF